This T cell receptor beta chain was captured by sequencing in a study of T cells after yellow fever vaccination. Study-level points and caveats: Weaker overall was a secondary response that nonetheless peaked faster, on day 5 versus 15.

Trimming took 0 bases from V and 7 from J, leaving 15 bases between them. Germline V lookup: CDR1 SGHTA, CDR2 FQGNSA. The CDR3 covers 15 residues. To note about this clonotype: Its antigen is not identified.

Each CDR3 protein is one row after TCRdb ran MiXCR on the 5' RACE reads. The table includes over 250,000 distinct CDR3 sequences, over 3.5% detected once. This clonotype was obtained from a man between 18 and 35 years old who received the YFV17D yellow fever vaccine. The chain recombines TRBV7-2 with TRBJ2-5; D gene uncertain. Source: PBMCs, taken 5 days after the yellow fever booster vaccination. CDR3 loop: CASSLAGSQRGTQYF. CDR3 sequence (DNA): TGTGCCAGCAGCTTAGCGGGGTCTCAGAGAGGGACCCAGTACTTC.